A selection of T cell receptor beta chains follows, all from one sample in a study of blood T cell repertoires in COVID-19. Sequencing was performed with immunoSEQ multiplex PCR; in TCRdb, only in-frame clones are kept and a portion is missing. The sample includes 50,000 to 75,000 clones, around four fifths of them seen just once. Sample: peripheral blood. The receptors here all came from a man between 60 and 70 years old with COVID-19, enrolled during active disease. The CDR3 runs from the conserved cysteine through the conserved F or W. D genes are given only for firm matches. Some rows have no size entry. The others give once, few or many, or a class for an expanded clone.

TRBD2 | 14 | TRBJ2-3 | TRBV30 | . | TGTGCCTGGAGTGTACGCGGGCTAGCGGTTACGCAGTATTTT | CAWSVRGLAVTQYF
TRBD1 | 14 | TRBJ1-4 | TRBV2 | . | TGTGCCAGCAGACAAGGGACAGGGGGGGAGAAACTGTTTTTT | CASRQGTGGEKLFF
TRBD1 | 13 | TRBJ2-2 | TRBV12-3/TRBV12-4 | . | TGTGCCAGCAGTGGACAGGGGGCCGGGGAGCTGTTTTTT | CASSGQGAGELFF
TRBD1 | 14 | TRBJ1-1 | TRBV3-1/TRBV3-2 | . | TGTGCCAGCAGCCAAGACCACAGGGGCACTGAAGCTTTCTTT | CASSQDHRGTEAFF
. | 16 | TRBJ2-3 | TRBV6-5 | . | TGTGCCAGCAGTTACTCAGCATTAACTAGCACAGATACGCAGTATTTT | CASSYSALTSTDTQYF
TRBD2 | 16 | TRBJ2-1 | TRBV2 | . | TGTGCCAGCAGTGAAGCGGTACTAGCGGGAAGAAATGAGCAGTTCTTC | CASSEAVLAGRNEQFF
TRBD1 | 15 | TRBJ1-2 | TRBV6-5 | . | TGTGCCAGCAGCCCCCGACAGGGGGCGACGTATGGCTACACCTTC | CASSPRQGATYGYTF
. | 12 | TRBJ2-1 | TRBV7-4 | few | TGTGCCAGCAGATTAGGAGTAAATGAGCAGTTCTTC | CASRLGVNEQFF
. | 16 | TRBJ2-1 | TRBV20-1 | . | TGCAGTGCTAGTGGGGTAGCGGAACAAATTTACAATGAGCAGTTCTTC | CSASGVAEQIYNEQFF
TRBD2 | 16 | TRBJ2-3 | TRBV5-1 | . | TGCGCCAGCAGCCCGGCGGCGGGGGGGCACGCAGATACGCAGTATTTT | CASSPAAGGHADTQYF
TRBD1 | 16 | TRBJ1-5 | TRBV30 | . | TGTGCCTGGAGTCGGATACAGGGGGGAGGCAATCAGCCCCAGCATTTT | CAWSRIQGGGNQPQHF
TRBD2 | 16 | TRBJ2-1 | TRBV6-1 | once | TGTGCCAGCAGTGATTTCGCGGGAGGGCCCTACAATGAGCAGTTCTTC | CASSDFAGGPYNEQFF
. | 14 | TRBJ2-3 | TRBV27 | . | TGTGCCAGCAGTTTGAGCCGGTATGCAGATACGCAGTATTTT | CASSLSRYADTQYF
. | 17 | TRBJ2-2 | TRBV4-2 | . | TGTGCCAGCAGCCAAGAGACCGGGACAACCTGGGGCGGGGAGCTGTTTTTT | CASSQETGTTWGGELFF
. | 15 | TRBJ1-5 | TRBV28 | . | TGTGCCAGCCGCCTCTTTGGGGGCAGGGAACAGCCCCAGCATTTT | CASRLFGGREQPQHF
TRBD1 | 17 | TRBJ1-2 | TRBV7-9 | . | TGTGCCAGCAGCTTACCCCTGACAGGGAGTTCCAGCTATGGCTACACCTTC | CASSLPLTGSSSYGYTF
. | 14 | TRBJ2-5 | TRBV5-1 | . | TGCGCCAGCAGCATAGAAGACAGTGGGGAGACCCAGTACTTC | CASSIEDSGETQYF
TRBD2 | 16 | TRBJ2-3 | TRBV5-4 | many | TGTGCCAGCAGCCCGGACCGGGAGGGCGGCACAGATACGCAGTATTTT | CASSPDREGGTDTQYF
. | 16 | TRBJ2-3 | TRBV28 | . | TGTGCCAGCAGTTTCCCTTCAGGGGTGAGCACAGATACGCAGTATTTT | CASSFPSGVSTDTQYF
TRBD2 | 16 | TRBJ2-2 | TRBV6-6 | . | TGTGCCAGCAGACAGACTAGCGGGAGGGCGGCCGGGGAGCTGTTTTTT | CASRQTSGRAAGELFF
. | 14 | TRBJ2-2 | TRBV7-6 | . | TGTGCCAGCAGCTTAGACGAGGGCATCGGGGAGCTGTTTTTT | CASSLDEGIGELFF
TRBD2 | 14 | TRBJ2-7 | TRBV5-1 | . | TGCGCCAGCTGCCCGGCCAGCGGGGCCTACGAGCAGTACTTC | CASCPASGAYEQYF
TRBD1 | 14 | TRBJ1-2 | TRBV9 | many | TGTGCCAGCAGCGCAATGCAGGGGGCAGGTGGCTACACCTTC | CASSAMQGAGGYTF
. | 14 | TRBJ1-1 | TRBV10-1 | few | TGCGCCAGCAGTGAGTCCACAGGGCAAGTTGAAGCTTTCTTT | CASSESTGQVEAFF
TRBD2 | 16 | TRBJ2-7 | TRBV2 | once | TGTGCCAGCAGGGACTGGTCGACTAGCGGACAAAACGAGCAGTACTTC | CASRDWSTSGQNEQYF
. | 16 | TRBJ1-2 | TRBV29-1 | . | TGCAGCGCCCGAGGTTGGGTCCGGCTGGGGGCGCCCGGCTACACCTTC | CSARGWVRLGAPGYTF
TRBD2 | 16 | TRBJ2-3 | TRBV5-1 | few | TGCGCCAGCAGCTCACTCTATAGCGGGGGCACAGATACGCAGTATTTT | CASSSLYSGGTDTQYF
TRBD1 | 15 | TRBJ2-2 | TRBV28 | . | TGTGCCAGCTGGGCCCGGACAGGGGCGGGCGGGGAGCTGTTTTTT | CASWARTGAGGELFF
. | 12 | TRBJ1-1 | TRBV4-2 | . | TGTGCCAGCAGCCAAGATTCTCTTGAAGCTTTCTTT | CASSQDSLEAFF
. | 14 | TRBJ2-2 | TRBV2 | many | TGTGCCAGCACCCAGGGCCCATACGCCGGGGAGCTGTTTTTT | CASTQGPYAGELFF
TRBD2 | 17 | TRBJ2-5 | TRBV4-1 | . | TGCGCCAGCAGCCAAGAAATTGCGGGGGGGCCTCGGGAGACCCAGTACTTC | CASSQEIAGGPRETQYF
. | 15 | TRBJ2-3 | TRBV7-9 | . | TGTGCCAGCAGCTTATCGCGGGGCCCCACAGATACGCAGTATTTT | CASSLSRGPTDTQYF
. | 13 | TRBJ2-7 | TRBV2 | few | TGTGCCAGCAGCATGGGTCCCCGGGGAGAGCAGTACTTC | CASSMGPRGEQYF
TRBD1 | 12 | TRBJ1-1 | TRBV11-3 | . | TGTGCCAGCAGCTTGAATGACAGGGCTGCTTTCTTT | CASSLNDRAAFF
. | 13 | TRBJ2-3 | TRBV5-4 | . | TGTGCCAGCAGCTTGGACAAGACAGATACGCAGTATTTT | CASSLDKTDTQYF
TRBD2 | 15 | TRBJ2-3 | TRBV2 | . | TGTGCCAGCAGTTTGACTAGCGGGAGGACAGATACGCAGTATTTT | CASSLTSGRTDTQYF
. | 15 | TRBJ2-1 | TRBV7-2 | once | TGTGCCAGCAGCCCCGCTAGCAGCTCCTACAATGAGCAGTTCTTC | CASSPASSSYNEQFF
. | 16 | TRBJ2-5 | TRBV7-6 | . | TGTGCCAGCAGCTTAGTACGGACAGCCTTTGGGGAGACCCAGTACTTC | CASSLVRTAFGETQYF
TRBD1 | 14 | TRBJ1-1 | TRBV6-5 | . | TGTGCCAGCAGCTTCAGGGGGATGAACACTGAAGCTTTCTTT | CASSFRGMNTEAFF
TRBD2 | 12 | TRBJ2-1 | TRBV27 | . | TGTGCCAACGGAAGCGGGAGCAATGAGCAGTTCTTC | CANGSGSNEQFF
. | 13 | TRBJ1-6 | TRBV10-2 | . | TGCCCCAGAATAAATAACGACGGGTCACCCCTCCACTTT | CPRINNDGSPLHF
. | 12 | TRBJ1-5 | TRBV28 | once | TGTGCCAGCAGCTCGAACGGGATGGCCCAGCATTTT | CASSSNGMAQHF
. | 15 | TRBJ2-2 | TRBV21-1 | few | TGTGCCAGCTTCCGGGACTTTCAGAACACCGGGGAGCTGTTTTTT | CASFRDFQNTGELFF
TRBD1 | 14 | TRBJ2-5 | TRBV3-1/TRBV3-2 | few | TGTGCCAGCAGCCAAGCACAGGGGGTAGAGACCCAGTACTTC | CASSQAQGVETQYF
TRBD1 | 15 | TRBJ1-2 | TRBV6-5 | . | TGTGCCAGCAGTTACTCCCTGACAGGGGGGAGTGGCTACACCTTC | CASSYSLTGGSGYTF